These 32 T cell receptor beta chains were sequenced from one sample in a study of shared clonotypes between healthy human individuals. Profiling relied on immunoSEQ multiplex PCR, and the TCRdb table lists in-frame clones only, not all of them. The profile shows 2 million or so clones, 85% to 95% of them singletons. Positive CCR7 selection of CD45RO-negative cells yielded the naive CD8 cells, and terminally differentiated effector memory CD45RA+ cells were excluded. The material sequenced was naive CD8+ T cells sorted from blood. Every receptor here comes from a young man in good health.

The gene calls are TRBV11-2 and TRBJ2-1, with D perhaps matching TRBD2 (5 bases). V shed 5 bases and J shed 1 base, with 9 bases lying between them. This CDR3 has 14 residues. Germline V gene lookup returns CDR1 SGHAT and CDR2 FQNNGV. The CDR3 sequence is CASSARDSYNEQFF. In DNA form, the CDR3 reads TGTGCCAGCAGCGCCCGGGATTCCTACAATGAGCAGTTCTTC.

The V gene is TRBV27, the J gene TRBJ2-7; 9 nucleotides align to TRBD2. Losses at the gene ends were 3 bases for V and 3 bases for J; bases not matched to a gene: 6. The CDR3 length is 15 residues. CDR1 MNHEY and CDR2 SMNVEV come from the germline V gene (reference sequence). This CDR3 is CASSLSAGGYYEQYF. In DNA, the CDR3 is TGTGCCAGCAGTTTGTCGGCGGGAGGGTACTACGAGCAGTACTTC.

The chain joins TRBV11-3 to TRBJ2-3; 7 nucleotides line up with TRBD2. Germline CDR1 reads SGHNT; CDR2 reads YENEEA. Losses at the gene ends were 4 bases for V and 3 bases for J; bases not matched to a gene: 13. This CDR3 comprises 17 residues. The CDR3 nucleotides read TGTGCCAGCAGCTCTCGGGAGGCCCTAACGGGGACAGATACGCAGTATTTT. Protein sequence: CASSSREALTGTDTQYF.

CDR3 protein: CASSYSRGTYEQYF. CDR3 sequence (DNA): TGTGCCAGCAGTTACTCTCGCGGAACCTACGAGCAGTACTTC. J is TRBJ2-7 and V is TRBV6-5; no reliable D call. The ends were cut back, 0 bases at V and 2 bases at J, with 8 bases in the middle. The V gene's germline CDR1 is MNHEY and CDR2 SVGAGI. CDR3 length: 14 amino acids.

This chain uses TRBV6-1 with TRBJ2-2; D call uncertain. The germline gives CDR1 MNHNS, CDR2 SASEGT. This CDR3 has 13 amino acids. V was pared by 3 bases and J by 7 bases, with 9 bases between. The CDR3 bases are TGTGCCAGCAGTGATAGCTCCATCGGGGAGCTGTTTTTT. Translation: CASSDSSIGELFF.

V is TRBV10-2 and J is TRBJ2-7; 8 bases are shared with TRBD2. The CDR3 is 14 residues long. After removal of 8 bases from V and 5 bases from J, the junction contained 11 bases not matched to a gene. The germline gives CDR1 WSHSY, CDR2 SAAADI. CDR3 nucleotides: TGCGCCAGCTATACGGGACTAGGGTTTCACGAGCAGTACTTC. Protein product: CASYTGLGFHEQYF.

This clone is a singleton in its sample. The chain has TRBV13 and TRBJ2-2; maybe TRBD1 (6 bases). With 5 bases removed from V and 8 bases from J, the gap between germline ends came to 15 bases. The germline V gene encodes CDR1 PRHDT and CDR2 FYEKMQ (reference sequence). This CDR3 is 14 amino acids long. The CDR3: CASSLGTPRGELFF. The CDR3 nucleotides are TGTGCCAGCAGCCTTGGGACACCCCGGGGGGAGCTGTTTTTT.

The CDR3 here is CASSAQREMVPAETQYF. The CDR3 coding sequence is TGTGCCAGCAGCGCGCAGCGGGAGATGGTTCCGGCGGAGACCCAGTACTTC. The rearrangement joins TRBV9 to TRBJ2-5; 8 bases are a match to TRBD2. The CDR3 is 17 amino acids. V gave up 3 bases and J gave up 5 bases; unmatched junction bases: 15. Germline CDR1 SGDLS, CDR2 YYNGEE.

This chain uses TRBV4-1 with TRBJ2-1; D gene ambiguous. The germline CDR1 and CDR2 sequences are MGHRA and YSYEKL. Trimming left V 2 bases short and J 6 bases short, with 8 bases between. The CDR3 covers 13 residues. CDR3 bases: TGCGCCAGCAGCCAAAGGGTTCTCAATGAGCAGTTCTTC. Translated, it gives CASSQRVLNEQFF.

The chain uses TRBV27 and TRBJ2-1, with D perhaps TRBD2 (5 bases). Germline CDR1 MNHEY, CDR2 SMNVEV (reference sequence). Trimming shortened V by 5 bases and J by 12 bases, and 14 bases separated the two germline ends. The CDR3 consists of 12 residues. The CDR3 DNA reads TGTGCCAGCAGTGTGACTCACGGAGGGCAGTTCTTC. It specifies CASSVTHGGQFF.

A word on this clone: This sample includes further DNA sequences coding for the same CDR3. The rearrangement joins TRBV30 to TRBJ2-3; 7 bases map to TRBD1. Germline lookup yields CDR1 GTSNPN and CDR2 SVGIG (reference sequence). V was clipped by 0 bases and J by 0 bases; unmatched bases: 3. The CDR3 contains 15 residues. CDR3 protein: CAWSVGGSSTDTQYF. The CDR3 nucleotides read TGTGCCTGGAGTGTAGGGGGCTCCAGCACAGATACGCAGTATTTT. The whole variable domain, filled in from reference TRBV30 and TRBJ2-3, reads SQTIHQWPATLVQPVGSPLSLECTVEGTSNPNLYWYRQAAGRGLQLLFYSVGIGQISSEVPQNLSASRPQDRQFILSSKKLLLSDSGFYLCAWSVGGSSTDTQYFGPGTRLTVL.

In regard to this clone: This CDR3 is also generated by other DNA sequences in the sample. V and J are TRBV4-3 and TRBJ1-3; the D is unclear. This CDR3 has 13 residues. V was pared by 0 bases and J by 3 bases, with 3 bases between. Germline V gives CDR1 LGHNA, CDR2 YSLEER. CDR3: CASSQDLGNTIYF. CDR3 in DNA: TGCGCCAGCAGCCAAGATCTTGGAAACACCATATATTTT.

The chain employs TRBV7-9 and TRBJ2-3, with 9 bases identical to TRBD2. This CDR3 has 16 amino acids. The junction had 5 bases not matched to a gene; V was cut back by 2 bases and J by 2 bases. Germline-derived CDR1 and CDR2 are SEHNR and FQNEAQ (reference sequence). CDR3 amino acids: CASSLSSGDPTDTQYF. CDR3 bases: TGTGCCAGCAGCTTATCTAGCGGGGACCCCACAGATACGCAGTATTTT.

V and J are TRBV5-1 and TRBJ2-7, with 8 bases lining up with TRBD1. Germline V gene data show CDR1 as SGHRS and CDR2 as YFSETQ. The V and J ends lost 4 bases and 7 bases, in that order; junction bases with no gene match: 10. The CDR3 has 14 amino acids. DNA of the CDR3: TGCGCCAGCAGCCCCTCGACAGGGGTCGGAGAGCAGTACTTC. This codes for CASSPSTGVGEQYF.

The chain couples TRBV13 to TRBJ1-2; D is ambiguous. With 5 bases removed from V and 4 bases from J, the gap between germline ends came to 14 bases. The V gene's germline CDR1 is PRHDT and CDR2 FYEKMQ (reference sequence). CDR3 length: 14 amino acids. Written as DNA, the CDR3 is TGTGCCAGCAGCCCCGGCTCCGGACTCTATGGCTACACCTTC. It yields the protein CASSPGSGLYGYTF.

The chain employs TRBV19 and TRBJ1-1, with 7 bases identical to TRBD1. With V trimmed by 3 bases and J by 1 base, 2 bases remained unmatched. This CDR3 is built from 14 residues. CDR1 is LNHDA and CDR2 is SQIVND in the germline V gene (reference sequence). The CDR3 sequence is CASSIWTGNTEAFF. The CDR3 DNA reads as TGTGCCAGTAGTATCTGGACAGGGAACACTGAAGCTTTCTTT.

Here the CDR3 DNA reads TGTGCCAGCAGTTTATCTACACTGAGCTCCTACAATGAGCAGTTCTTC. The encoded protein is CASSLSTLSSYNEQFF. The chain employs TRBV27 and TRBJ2-1; D ambiguous. Germline loops: CDR1 MNHEY, CDR2 SMNVEV (reference sequence). This CDR3 contains 16 residues. Trimming removed 0 bases at V and 0 bases at J, with 9 bases between.

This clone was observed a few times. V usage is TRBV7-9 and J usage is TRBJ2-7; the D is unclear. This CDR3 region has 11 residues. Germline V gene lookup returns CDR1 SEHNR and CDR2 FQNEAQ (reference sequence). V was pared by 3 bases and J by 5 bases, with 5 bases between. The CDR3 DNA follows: TGTGCCAGCAGCTTTGGACACGAGCAGTACTTC. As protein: CASSFGHEQYF. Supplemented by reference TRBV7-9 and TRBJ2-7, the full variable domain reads DTGVSQNPRHKITKRGQNVTFRCDPISEHNRLYWYRQTLGQGPEFLTYFQNEAQLEKSRLLSDRFSAERPKGSFSTLEIQRTEQGDSAMYLCASSFGHEQYFGPGTRLTVT.

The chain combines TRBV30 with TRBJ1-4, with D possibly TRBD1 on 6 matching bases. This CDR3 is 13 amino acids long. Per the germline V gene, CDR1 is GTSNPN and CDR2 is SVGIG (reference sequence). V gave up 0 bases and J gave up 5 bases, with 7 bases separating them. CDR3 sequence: CAWSVQGNEKLFF. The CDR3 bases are TGTGCCTGGAGTGTCCAGGGGAATGAAAAACTGTTTTTT.

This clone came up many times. CDR3 nucleotides: TGTGCCAGTAGTCACAGGGGGATCACTGAAGCTTTCTTT. Amino acid sequence: CASSHRGITEAFF. The gene calls are TRBV19 and TRBJ1-1; the match to TRBD1 covers 8 bases. The CDR3 totals 13 residues. The J segment lost 4 bases and the V segment lost 5 bases, leaving 3 bases of the junction unmatched. Germline-derived CDR1 and CDR2 are LNHDA and SQIVND (reference sequence).

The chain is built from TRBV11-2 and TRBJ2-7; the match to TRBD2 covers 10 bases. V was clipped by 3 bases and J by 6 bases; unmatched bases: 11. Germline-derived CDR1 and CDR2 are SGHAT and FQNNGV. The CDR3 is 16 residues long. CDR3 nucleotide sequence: TGTGCCAGCAGCTTTCCGACTAGCGGGCCGACCCCCGAGCAGTACTTC. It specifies CASSFPTSGPTPEQYF.

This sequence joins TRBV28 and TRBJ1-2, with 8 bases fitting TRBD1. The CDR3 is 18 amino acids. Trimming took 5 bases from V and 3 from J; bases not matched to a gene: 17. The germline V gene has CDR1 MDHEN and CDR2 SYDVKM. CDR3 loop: CASSLNRSLLRGHYGYTF. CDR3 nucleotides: TGTGCCAGCAGTCTGAACCGCTCCCTGCTCAGGGGGCACTATGGCTACACCTTC.

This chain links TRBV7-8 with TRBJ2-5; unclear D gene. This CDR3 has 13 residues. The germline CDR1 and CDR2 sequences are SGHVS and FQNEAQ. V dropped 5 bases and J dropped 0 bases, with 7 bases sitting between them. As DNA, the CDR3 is TGTGCCAGCAGCATCGGAGACCAAGAGACCCAGTACTTC. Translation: CASSIGDQETQYF.

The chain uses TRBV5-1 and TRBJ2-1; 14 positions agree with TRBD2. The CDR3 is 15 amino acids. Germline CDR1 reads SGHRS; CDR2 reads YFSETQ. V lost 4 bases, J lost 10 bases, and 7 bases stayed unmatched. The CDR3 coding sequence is TGCGCCAGCAGCCCCGGGACTAGCGGGAGAGGGGAGCAGTTCTTC. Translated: CASSPGTSGRGEQFF.

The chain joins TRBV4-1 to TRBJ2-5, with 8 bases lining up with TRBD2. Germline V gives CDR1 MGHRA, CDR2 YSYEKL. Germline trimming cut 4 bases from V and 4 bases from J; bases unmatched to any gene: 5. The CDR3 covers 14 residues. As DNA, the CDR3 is TGCGCCAGCAGCCCTCCGGGGGGGCGAGAGACCCAGTACTTC. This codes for CASSPPGGRETQYF.

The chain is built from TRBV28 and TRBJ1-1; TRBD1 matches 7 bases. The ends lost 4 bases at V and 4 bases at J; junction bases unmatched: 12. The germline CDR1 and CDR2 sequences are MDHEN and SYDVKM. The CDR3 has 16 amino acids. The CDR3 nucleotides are TGTGCCAGCAGTTCGTTACTAACAGGGGCGGGCACTGAAGCTTTCTTT. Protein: CASSSLLTGAGTEAFF.

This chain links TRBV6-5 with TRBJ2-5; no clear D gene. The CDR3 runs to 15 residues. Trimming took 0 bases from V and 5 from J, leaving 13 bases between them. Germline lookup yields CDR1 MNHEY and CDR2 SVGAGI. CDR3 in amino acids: CASSYSMAWSETQYF. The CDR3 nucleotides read TGTGCCAGCAGTTACTCGATGGCCTGGAGCGAGACCCAGTACTTC.

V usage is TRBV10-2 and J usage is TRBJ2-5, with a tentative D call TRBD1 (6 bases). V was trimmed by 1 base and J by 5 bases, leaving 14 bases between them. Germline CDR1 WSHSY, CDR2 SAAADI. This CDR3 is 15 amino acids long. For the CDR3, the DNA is TGCGCCAGCAGTGAGTTCTGGGGGCGGGCGGAGACCCAGTACTTC. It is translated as CASSEFWGRAETQYF.

This CDR3 is CASSSDRGGDEQFF. DNA of the CDR3: TGTGCCAGCAGTTCAGACAGGGGAGGCGATGAGCAGTTCTTC. V gene TRBV27 combines with J gene TRBJ2-1, with TRBD1 identical over 8 bases. V gave up 4 bases and J gave up 8 bases; unmatched junction bases: 7. Germline CDR1 MNHEY, CDR2 SMNVEV (reference sequence). The length of the CDR3 is 14 residues.

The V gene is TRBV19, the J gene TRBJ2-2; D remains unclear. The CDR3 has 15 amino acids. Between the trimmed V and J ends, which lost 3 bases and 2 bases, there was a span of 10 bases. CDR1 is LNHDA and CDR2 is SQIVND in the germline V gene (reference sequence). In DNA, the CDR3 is TGTGCCAGTAGTATCGGCGGAATAAACACCGGGGAGCTGTTTTTT. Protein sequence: CASSIGGINTGELFF.

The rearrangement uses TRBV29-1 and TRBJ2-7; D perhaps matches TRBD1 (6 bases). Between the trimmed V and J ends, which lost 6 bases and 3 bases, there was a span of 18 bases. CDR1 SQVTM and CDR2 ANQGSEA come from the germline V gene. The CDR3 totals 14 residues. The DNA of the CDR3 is TGCAGCGTCGTCCTTTCGGGACAAAGCTACGAGCAGTACTTC. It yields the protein CSVVLSGQSYEQYF.

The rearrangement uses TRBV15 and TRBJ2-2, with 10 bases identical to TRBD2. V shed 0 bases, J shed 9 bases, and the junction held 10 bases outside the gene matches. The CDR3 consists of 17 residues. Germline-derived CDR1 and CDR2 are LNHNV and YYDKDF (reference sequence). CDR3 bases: TGTGCCACCAGCAGAGATCGGCCTAGCGGGGGCAGATGGGAGCTGTTTTTT. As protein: CATSRDRPSGGRWELFF.